Sequencing of this T cell receptor beta chain was carried out in a study of T cell repertoires in cytomegalovirus infection. TCRdb re-analysed the reads in MiXCR, keeping a single row per CDR3 protein. Of roughly 600,000 distinct CDR3 sequences listed, approximately 24% are singletons. This CDR3 comprises 15 residues. Trimming removed 1 base from V and 0 bases from J; junction bases left unmatched: 2. In germline, CDR1 is SEHNR, CDR2 FQNEAQ (reference sequence). The receptor's source is a human donor in good health (CMV status not recorded). Some clones in this sample may be carry-over from other donors' samples. The sequenced sample consisted of CD8+ T cells from PBMCs. This sequence joins TRBV7-9 and TRBJ2-7, with 8 bases fitting TRBD2. CDR3 sequence: CASSLGGLDSYEQYF. The CDR3 region has the DNA TGTGCCAGCAGCTTAGGGGGACTAGACTCCTACGAGCAGTACTTC.